The 21 T cell receptor beta chains reported below all come from one sample, sequenced in a study of blood T cell repertoires in COVID-19. This table comes from immunoSEQ multiplex PCR, and its TCRdb copy is limited to in-frame clones, with some not included. The sample lists about 190,000 clones, approximately 85% seen once, with around 7% in the top ten. The sequenced sample was peripheral blood. These TCRs come from a man aged 80 or over with COVID-19, enrolled during active disease.

In its sample, this clone was seen a few times. J is TRBJ1-6 and V is TRBV3-1 (or the pseudogene TRBV3-2); no clear D gene. CDR1 is LGHDT and CDR2 is YNNKEL in the germline V gene (reference sequence). The CDR3 runs 15 residues. Trimming took 1 base from V and 9 from J, leaving 13 bases between them. CDR3 DNA: TGTGCCAGCAGCCAAGGCAGGCCTCGGGGTTCACCCCTCCACTTT. Translating it yields CASSQGRPRGSPLHF.

This clone was recorded only once. The rearrangement links TRBV28 to TRBJ1-2; 7 bases line up with TRBD1. There are 16 residues in the CDR3. V lost 5 bases to trimming and J lost 4 bases; unmatched junction nucleotides: 13. Germline CDR1 and CDR2: MDHEN and SYDVKM. Here the CDR3 DNA reads TGTGCCAGCAGTCTCGGGACAGATACCACTTTCTATGGCTACACCTTC. Amino acid sequence: CASSLGTDTTFYGYTF.

This chain uses TRBV7-9 with TRBJ1-1; D perhaps matches TRBD1 (5 bases). Trimming shortened V by 5 bases and J by 1 base, and 14 bases separated the two germline ends. This CDR3 has 15 amino acids. Per the germline V gene, CDR1 is SEHNR and CDR2 is FQNEAQ (reference sequence). CDR3 sequence (DNA): TGTGCCAGCAGCCCCTGGGGCCAGAAGAACACTGAAGCTTTCTTT. Protein sequence: CASSPWGQKNTEAFF.

The V and J genes are TRBV6-5 and TRBJ2-3; the D gene is possibly TRBD1 (5 bases). V lost 2 bases to trimming and J lost 1 base, with 13 bases between them. The germline V gene encodes CDR1 MNHEY and CDR2 SVGAGI. This CDR3 spans 16 amino acids. The CDR3 DNA is TGTGCCAGCAGTTACCTTACAGGAGACCGCACAGATACGCAGTATTTT. This sequence encodes CASSYLTGDRTDTQYF.

CDR3 sequence: CASSVGRQGILANEQFF. The DNA for the CDR3 is TGTGCCAGCAGCGTAGGAAGACAGGGGATTTTGGCCAATGAGCAGTTCTTC. The rearrangement uses TRBV9 and TRBJ2-1, with 8 bases identical to TRBD1. CDR3 length: 17 residues. Germline values: CDR1 SGDLS, CDR2 YYNGEE. V lost 0 bases and J lost 6; bases outside the gene matches: 11.

The chain employs TRBV9 and TRBJ1-1; TRBD1 matches at 7 bases. V gave up 4 bases and J gave up 4 bases; unmatched junction bases: 10. Germline-derived CDR1 and CDR2 are SGDLS and YYNGEE. This CDR3 has 15 amino acids. CDR3 bases: TGTGCCAGCAGCCCTCACAGGGGCGGTACCACTGAAGCTTTCTTT. Translating it yields CASSPHRGGTTEAFF. The full variable domain, completed using reference TRBV9 and TRBJ1-1, is DSGVTQTPKHLITATGQRVTLRCSPRSGDLSVYWYQQSLDQGLQFLIQYYNGEERAKGNILERFSAQQFPDLHSELNLSSLELGDSALYFCASSPHRGGTTEAFFGQGTRLTVV.

V usage is TRBV6-5 and J usage is TRBJ2-7; D is undetermined. The germline V gene encodes CDR1 MNHEY and CDR2 SVGAGI. The CDR3 extends over 12 amino acids. Trimming took off 7 bases at V and 0 bases at J, with 7 bases between the two ends. CDR3 loop: CASTTYSYEQYF. The CDR3 coding sequence is TGTGCCAGCACCACTTACTCCTACGAGCAGTACTTC.

This chain links TRBV10-3 with TRBJ2-7; a possible D gene is TRBD2 (7 bases). Looked up from germline, CDR1 is ENHRY and CDR2 is SYGVKD. V was shortened by 4 bases and J by 4 bases, with 11 bases between the two germline ends. CDR3 length: 13 amino acids. The CDR3 nucleotides read TGTGCCATCAGTGGGGGGGGCGATTACGAGCAGTACTTC. It yields the protein CAISGGGDYEQYF.

CDR3 DNA sequence: TGCGCCAGCAGACTAGTGCTCGAGCAGTACTTC. Protein product: CASRLVLEQYF. The chain is built from TRBV10-1 and TRBJ2-7; D might be TRBD2 (5 bases). The V gene lost 6 bases and the J gene lost 6 bases, with 9 bases spanning the gap. This CDR3 comprises 11 residues. Per the germline V gene, CDR1 is WNHNN and CDR2 is SYGVQD (reference sequence).

The chain is built from TRBV9 and TRBJ1-3, with 7 bases identical to TRBD1. Per the germline V gene, CDR1 is SGDLS and CDR2 is YYNGEE. Trimming at V came to 3 bases and at J to 0 bases, leaving 6 bases not matched to a gene. The CDR3 runs to 16 residues. DNA for the CDR3: TGTGCCAGCAGCGCGGGGGACAGTTACTCTGGAAACACCATATATTTT. It yields the protein CASSAGDSYSGNTIYF.

This clone was detected only once. DNA of the CDR3: TGCGCCAGCAGCTTCGCCGTCACAGGGGGCCACACCGGGGAGCTGTTTTTT. It specifies CASSFAVTGGHTGELFF. This chain joins TRBV5-1 and TRBJ2-2; 9 bases line up with TRBD1. This CDR3 has 17 amino acids. Trimming removed 2 bases from V and 3 bases from J; junction bases left unmatched: 8. CDR1 is SGHRS, CDR2 YFSETQ, per germline.

This sequence joins TRBV7-8 and TRBJ1-6; no definite D call. CDR3 length: 15 residues. CDR1 and CDR2 from the germline V gene are SGHVS and FQNEAQ. V lost 3 bases and J lost 0, with 6 bases in between. The chain's CDR3 is CASSFGSSYNSPLHF. The CDR3 DNA reads as TGTGCCAGCAGCTTTGGTAGCTCCTATAATTCACCCCTCCACTTT.

The V call is TRBV5-5, the J call TRBJ1-3, with a possible D match to TRBD1 (6 bases). Between the trimmed V and J ends, which lost 3 bases and 2 bases, there was a span of 9 bases. This CDR3 region has 14 residues. Germline V gene sequence: CDR1 SGHKS, CDR2 YYEKEE (reference sequence). CDR3 coding DNA: TGTGCCAGCAGCTGGGGGACAACTGGAAACACCATATATTTT. Translated: CASSWGTTGNTIYF.

This chain joins TRBV7-3 and TRBJ1-2; 8 positions agree with TRBD1. From germline, CDR1 is SGHTA and CDR2 FQGTGA. The CDR3 consists of 14 residues. J gave up 8 bases and V 5 bases, and 10 bases lay outside the gene matches. CDR3 loop: CASSISTGVEGYTF. CDR3 coding DNA: TGTGCCAGCAGCATATCGACAGGGGTGGAGGGCTACACCTTC.

The chain uses TRBV11-3 and TRBJ1-2; 11 bases line up with TRBD1. Germline loops: CDR1 SGHNT, CDR2 YENEEA. The ends lost 5 bases at V and 2 bases at J; junction bases unmatched: 1. CDR3 size: 14 residues. CDR3 sequence reads: CASSRDRGNYGYTF. CDR3 nucleotide sequence: TGTGCCAGCAGCAGGGACAGGGGGAACTATGGCTACACCTTC.

This CDR3 reads CASSPFSAGYSNQPQHF. CDR3 DNA: TGTGCCAGCTCACCCTTCTCGGCAGGGTATAGCAATCAGCCCCAGCATTTT. V is TRBV18 and J is TRBJ1-5, with a tentative D call TRBD1 (5 bases). Between the trimmed V and J ends, which lost 3 bases and 0 bases, there was a span of 15 bases. The length of the CDR3 is 17 residues. CDR1 and CDR2 from the germline V gene are KGHSH and LQKENI.

The chain employs TRBV15 and TRBJ1-1; TRBD1 agrees at 10 bases. CDR1 LNHNV and CDR2 YYDKDF come from the germline V gene (reference sequence). Losses at the gene ends were 6 bases for V and 1 base for J; bases not matched to a gene: 5. This CDR3 spans 15 amino acids. The CDR3 is CATRTGTGENTEAFF. The CDR3 coding sequence is TGTGCCACCAGAACCGGGACAGGGGAGAACACTGAAGCTTTCTTT.

This rearrangement joins TRBV7-9 to TRBJ2-5, with TRBD2 identical over 10 bases. Germline loops: CDR1 SEHNR, CDR2 FQNEAQ (reference sequence). With 1 base clipped from V and 2 bases from J, the junction kept 1 base outside the gene matches. CDR3 size: 15 residues. As DNA, the CDR3 is TGTGCCAGCAGCTTAGTAGCGGGGGGTCAAGAGACCCAGTACTTC. It yields the protein CASSLVAGGQETQYF.

This clone was counted once. The chain carries TRBV28 and TRBJ1-3; 7 positions agree with TRBD1. This CDR3 contains 14 residues. CDR1 and CDR2 from the germline V gene are MDHEN and SYDVKM. The V gene end was trimmed by 6 bases and the J gene end by 1 base; junction bases not matched to a gene: 3. Written as DNA, the CDR3 is TGTGCCAGCAGAGAACAGGGGTCTGGAAACACCATATATTTT. As protein: CASREQGSGNTIYF.

This chain links TRBV7-9 with TRBJ1-4; D not resolved. Between the trimmed V and J ends, which lost 5 bases and 8 bases, there was a span of 15 bases. Germline CDR1 reads SEHNR; CDR2 reads FQNEAQ (reference sequence). The CDR3 is made up of 14 amino acids. The CDR3 is CASSRDRGEEKLFF. DNA of the CDR3: TGTGCCAGCAGCCGGGATCGGGGTGAAGAAAAACTGTTTTTT.

V usage is TRBV5-5 and J usage is TRBJ2-7; maybe TRBD2 (5 bases). CDR1 is SGHKS and CDR2 is YYEKEE in the germline V gene (reference sequence). CDR3 size: 15 residues. The V and J ends lost 4 bases and 0 bases respectively, with 14 bases between them. The CDR3 protein is CASSPTPAGSYEQYF. The CDR3 DNA follows: TGTGCCAGCAGCCCAACACCGGCGGGCTCCTACGAGCAGTACTTC. Based on the CDR3 plus reference TRBV5-5 and TRBJ2-7, the full variable domain is DAGVTQSPTHLIKTRGQQVTLRCSPISGHKSVSWYQQVLGQGPQFIFQYYEKEERGRGNFPDRFSARQFPNYSSELNVNALLLGDSALYLCASSPTPAGSYEQYFGPGTRLTVT.